These 10 T cell receptor beta chains came from one sample sequenced in a study of T cell repertoires in cytomegalovirus infection. TCRdb reprocessed the reads via MiXCR and lists one record per CDR3 protein. Seen here are about 330,000 distinct CDR3 sequences, around a tenth observed once, and the top ten hold around 4.5%. The sequenced sample consisted of PBMCs. These receptors originate from a human donor in good health (CMV status not recorded). Some clones in this sample may be carry-over from other donors' samples.

Many counts were recorded for this clonotype. The chain uses TRBV7-9 and TRBJ2-3, with 10 nucleotides matching TRBD2. The junction had 5 bases not matched to a gene; V was cut back by 7 bases and J by 4 bases. The CDR3 has 14 residues. Germline V gene data show CDR1 as SEHNR and CDR2 as FQNEAQ (reference sequence). CDR3 protein: CASMSGGVPDTQYF. The CDR3 DNA reads as TGTGCCAGCATGAGCGGGGGGGTGCCAGATACGCAGTATTTT.

This clonotype was seen more than once but under ten times. This sequence joins TRBV20-1 and TRBJ2-7; 9 positions agree with TRBD1. The CDR3 runs 14 residues. With 1 base clipped from V and 1 base from J, the junction kept 2 bases outside the gene matches. Germline V gives CDR1 DFQATT, CDR2 SNEGSKA (reference sequence). CDR3 sequence reads: CSARGQGGSYEQYF. The CDR3 DNA follows: TGCAGTGCTAGAGGACAGGGGGGATCCTACGAGCAGTACTTC.

As regards this clonotype: Just one base apart from a much larger clone, this may be a read error. The gene calls are TRBV4-1 and TRBJ1-6; D unclear. Trimming removed 0 bases from V and 13 bases from J, with 10 bases in between. From germline, CDR1 is MGHRA and CDR2 YSYEKL. The CDR3 totals 13 residues. In DNA form, the CDR3 reads TGCGCCAGCAGCCAAGATCGGAAGTGGCCCCTCCACTTT. Protein product: CASSQDRKWPLHF.

The gene calls are TRBV27 and TRBJ2-7, with 10 bases matching TRBD2. CDR3 size: 14 residues. Germline trimming cut 5 bases from V and 3 bases from J; bases unmatched to any gene: 4. Germline V lookup: CDR1 MNHEY, CDR2 SMNVEV (reference sequence). CDR3 nucleotides: TGTGCCAGCAGTAGCGGGGGGGCGGGCTACGAGCAGTACTTC. It is translated as CASSSGGAGYEQYF.

The chain recombines TRBV6-5 with TRBJ1-1; TRBD1 matches at 8 bases. J gave up 2 bases and V 6 bases, and 5 bases lay outside the gene matches. There are 14 residues in the CDR3. Germline V gene data show CDR1 as MNHEY and CDR2 as SVGAGI. Here the CDR3 reads CASRDRDENTEAFF. DNA for the CDR3: TGTGCCAGCAGGGACAGGGATGAAAACACTGAAGCTTTCTTT.

The CDR3, as DNA: TGTGCCAGCAGCCCGATGGGAAGCGGGGGGGCGGGAAATGAGCAGTTCTTC. Translating it yields CASSPMGSGGAGNEQFF. The chain is built from TRBV7-3 and TRBJ2-1; 10 positions agree with TRBD2. The junction had 14 bases not matched to a gene; V was cut back by 5 bases and J by 7 bases. Germline V gene sequence: CDR1 SGHTA, CDR2 FQGTGA. The CDR3 is 17 residues long.

V and J are TRBV12-5 and TRBJ1-1; D call uncertain. The CDR3 covers 14 residues. V dropped 5 bases and J dropped 5 bases, with 15 bases sitting between them. Germline values: CDR1 LGHNT, CDR2 FRNRAP. The CDR3 loop is CASGPRGADTEAFF. The CDR3 DNA sequence: TGTGCTAGTGGTCCCCGTGGCGCGGATACTGAAGCTTTCTTT.

V is TRBV6-1 and J is TRBJ1-2, with 8 bases fitting TRBD1. The V gene's germline CDR1 is MNHNS and CDR2 SASEGT. The CDR3 loop spans 14 amino acids. The V segment lost 7 bases and the J segment 4 bases; nucleotides outside the gene matches: 8. As DNA, the CDR3 is TGTGCCAGCATTTTGACAGGGGTTGCCTATGGCTACACCTTC. It yields the protein CASILTGVAYGYTF.

The genes are TRBV6-5 and TRBJ1-4, with TRBD1 matching 9 bases. The trim removed 5 bases at V and 7 bases at J, leaving 2 bases unmatched. This CDR3 comprises 13 residues. Germline V CDR1 and CDR2: MNHEY, SVGAGI. The CDR3 protein is CASSRTGAEKLFF. Written as DNA, the CDR3 is TGTGCCAGCAGTAGGACAGGGGCTGAAAAACTGTTTTTT.

This clonotype was observed at least ten times. CDR3 protein: CASSLPPTYEQYF. The CDR3 DNA reads TGTGCCAGCAGCTTACCCCCAACCTACGAGCAGTACTTC. The J gene is TRBJ2-7, the V gene TRBV7-2; D remains ambiguous. V gave up 2 bases and J gave up 2 bases, with 7 bases separating them. Germline CDR1 and CDR2: SGHTA and FQGNSA. CDR3 length: 13 residues.